The TCR beta chain described here comes from a study of blood T cells in healthy people across ages. Isolated per sample were at least 7 million PBMCs. Total RNA was isolated from each sample in quantities of at least 6 micrograms. Then a second PCR, running about 6 to 11 cycles, was carried out with a sample-barcoded 5' primer and a J-beta primer mix. TCRdb passed the 5' RACE reads through MiXCR, listing each CDR3 protein once. This table has 650,000 to 800,000 distinct CDR3 sequences, under 45% appearing once. This clonotype originated in a man aged 55 to 70 in good health. Source material: blood.

CDR3 loop: CASGLAPGRVQETQYF. The CDR3 DNA reads as TGTGCTAGTGGTTTGGCCCCCGGAAGGGTCCAAGAGACCCAGTACTTC. V usage is TRBV12-5 and J usage is TRBJ2-5, with D unresolved. Germline CDR1 reads LGHNT; CDR2 reads FRNRAP. V was shortened by 1 base and J by 1 base, with 13 bases between the two germline ends. The CDR3 contains 16 residues.